This TCR beta chain was captured by sequencing in a study of T cells in Graves' hyperthyroidism and ophthalmopathy (dated by TCRdb to 2018 to 2020). Describing the broader study: Peripheral blood samples were taken at initial diagnosis, before any treatment was given. TCR V-J signatures able to tell the groups apart were searched for in a discovery cohort of 95 to 100 patients, of whom under 45 had Graves' ophthalmopathy and around 57 had stable Graves' hyperthyroidism. Prospective prediction of ophthalmopathy was tested in an independent validation cohort of some 20 hyperthyroidism patients and 17 patients who later progressed to ophthalmopathy. The roughly 90 discovery patients were divided at random into training and test sets in a 7:3 ratio. In more than 5 Graves' hyperthyroidism patients, the study also compared T-cell repertoires from thyroid tissue with T-cell repertoires from blood. Following sampling, methimazole starting at 30 mg daily was given to hyperthyroidism patients, and high-dose intravenous methylprednisolone was given to ophthalmopathy patients. The paper reports TCR Vbeta CDR3 sequencing of some 140 peripheral blood samples: 40 to 45 ophthalmopathy, some 80 hyperthyroidism and around 17 progressor patients. Beyond this particular receptor, the publication reports: A 13 V-J signature model separated ophthalmopathy from stable hyperthyroidism, with roughly 88% sensitivity and about 81% specificity in cross-validation and 80%/75% in testing. Most expanded thyroid clonotypes (frequency above 0.001) were also found in blood, which suggests that blood repertoires may mirror thyroid immune responses. In validation, the model predicted progression to ophthalmopathy with 65% to 71% sensitivity and approximately 74% specificity, a median of approximately 6.5 months before onset. No statistical method was used to fix the sample size in advance, and group allocation was not hidden from the investigators.

The TCR beta CDR3 regions were amplified from RNA transcripts. The TCR CDR3 was subjected to a first round of RT-PCR using the HTBI primer set and the Qiagen OneStep RT-PCR kit. Libraries were constructed in a second round of multiplex PCR, after which size selection and purification were performed. Libraries were sequenced paired-end with 100 bp reads on an Illumina HiSeq2000. Per the authors' processing: SOAPnuke was used to process the raw data, throwing out any read that contained adapters or uncalled bases, had a mean Phred below 15, or lacked an exact constant-primer or identifier match. COPE v1.2.5 was used to merge high-quality paired reads, and clonotypes were defined as unique nucleotide sequences. MiTCR v1.1 was used to align clonotypes to the IMGT TRBV, TRBD and TRBJ reference segments. The analysis included only V-J combinations with a frequency above 0.0001, which together covered 98% to 99.2% of the repertoires. The TCS score was defined as F50 (clonal expansion) divided by E x V (chaos), with BLOSUM62-based TCRdist calculated between CDR3 peptides within each V-J. Welch's t-statistics and random forest reduced fewer than 600 V-J features to about 12, which were used in a naive Bayes classifier (R e1071). TCRdb's own reprocessing of the public reads used fastp at Q25 and MiXCR and kept productive beta chains. One record per CDR3 amino acid sequence lists the most common genes and DNA. The V and J calls here are based on TCRdb, not the publication. A total of 550,000 to 650,000 distinct CDR3 sequences appear in this sample, approximately 15% of them only once. The ten largest clones capture more than 5% of the sample.

Concerning this clonotype itself: There is no known antigen for this receptor. Base qualities are not at hand, and no much larger clone is one base apart.

The hyperthyroidism patients were between 18 and 65 years old and newly diagnosed, with a disease duration of less than 2 months. The study excluded patients with uncontrolled infections, other autoimmune diseases, pregnancy or lactation. Diagnoses were established on the basis of clinical symptoms, serum thyroxine and TRAb, thyroid ultrasound, and orbital computed tomography. Blood from progressor patients was drawn when they were first diagnosed with hyperthyroidism, before any ophthalmopathy symptoms appeared. PBMCs were isolated from about 10 ml of fresh peripheral blood by Ficoll-Paque density gradient centrifugation. Progressor patients were defined as those initially diagnosed with Graves' hyperthyroidism in whom ophthalmopathy developed during follow-up. Trizol reagent was used to extract total RNA, and RNA quality was then checked on an Agilent 2100 Bioanalyzer. The sequence was collected from a woman aged 25 to 39 with Graves' hyperthyroidism that later progressed to Graves' ophthalmopathy. The sequenced sample was blood.

The CDR3 corresponds to CASSLGASGYSSYEQYF. The nucleotide sequence reads TGTGCCAGCAGTTTAGGCGCTAGCGGGTACTCCTCCTACGAGCAGTACTTC. The chain employs TRBV27 and TRBJ2-7, with 8 bases in between that match TRBD2. The germline V end is reduced by 2 bases and the J end by 0 bases; junction bases left unmatched: 9. The germline V gene (reference sequence) yields MNHEY for CDR1 and SMNVEV for CDR2. The CDR3 measures 17 amino acids from cysteine to phenylalanine. CDR3 DNA only is kept here, 51 bases in frame from base 1.